This T cell receptor beta chain stems from a study of cytomegalovirus exposure and HLA in healthy donors. This CDR3 contains 13 residues. Germline V CDR1 and CDR2: LNHDA, SQIVND (reference sequence). Germline trimming cut 3 bases from V and 9 bases from J; bases unmatched to any gene: 5. The study ran its PCR with 60 Vbeta and 13 Jbeta primers. Produced via immunoSEQ multiplex PCR; TCRdb's table is partial and in-frame only. This table has 90,000 to 150,000 clones, more than 70% appearing once. The receptor's source is a man aged 45-60 years in good health and CMV-seropositive. The chain has TRBV19 and TRBJ2-1; 7 positions agree with TRBD2. Source material: PBMCs. The CDR3 coding sequence is TGTGCCAGTAGTATGGTTGGGGAGGGTGAGCAGTTCTTC. This gives the protein CASSMVGEGEQFF.